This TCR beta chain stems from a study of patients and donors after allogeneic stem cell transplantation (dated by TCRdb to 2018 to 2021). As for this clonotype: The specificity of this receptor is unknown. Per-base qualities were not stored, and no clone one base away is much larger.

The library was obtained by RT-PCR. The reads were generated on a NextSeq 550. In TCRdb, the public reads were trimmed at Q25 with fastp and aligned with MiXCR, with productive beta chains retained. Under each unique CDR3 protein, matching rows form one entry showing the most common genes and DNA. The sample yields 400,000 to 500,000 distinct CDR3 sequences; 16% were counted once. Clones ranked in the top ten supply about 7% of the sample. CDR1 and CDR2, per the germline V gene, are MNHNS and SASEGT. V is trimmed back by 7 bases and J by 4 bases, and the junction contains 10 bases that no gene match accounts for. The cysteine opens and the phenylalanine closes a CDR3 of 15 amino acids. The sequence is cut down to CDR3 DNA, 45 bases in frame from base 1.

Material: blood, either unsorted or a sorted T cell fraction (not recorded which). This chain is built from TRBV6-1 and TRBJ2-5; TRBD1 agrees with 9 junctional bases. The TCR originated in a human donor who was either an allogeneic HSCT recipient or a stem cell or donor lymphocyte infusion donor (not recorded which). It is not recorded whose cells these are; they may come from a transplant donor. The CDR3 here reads CASTRDGTGRETQYF. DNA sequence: TGTGCCAGCACCAGAGACGGGACAGGGAGAGAGACCCAGTACTTC.